This T cell receptor beta chain was recovered during a study of early T cells in non-severe SARS-CoV-2 infection. Across the study: Sequencing was performed on bulk RNA from unsorted whole blood, leaving chains unpaired.

Per the germline V gene, CDR1 is MDHEN and CDR2 is SYDVKM. This CDR3 has 14 amino acids. The ends were cut back, 6 bases at V and 6 bases at J, with 12 bases in the middle. Unique molecular identifiers were added to individual cDNA molecules. Via MiXCR, TCRdb re-called the 5' RACE reads, giving one row per CDR3 protein. The table has some 64,000 distinct CDR3 sequences, 9% to 10% seen once. Findings and limits, study-wide: VDJdb matching, biased toward anti-spike CD8 responses, missed private and CD4 specificities.

With regard to this clonotype: What it recognizes is unknown.

The genes are TRBV28 and TRBJ1-6; possible D gene TRBD1, 6 bases. The sequenced sample was whole blood, obtained at baseline. This TCR came from an adult who was a healthcare worker with PCR-confirmed SARS-CoV-2 infection or an uninfected control (not recorded which). This CDR3 reads CASRRQVFNSPLHF. The CDR3 DNA sequence: TGTGCCAGCAGACGACAGGTCTTTAATTCACCCCTCCACTTT.